The present T cell receptor (beta chain) was sequenced within a study of OX40 agonist ivuxolimab in advanced cancers. In the study overall: Three patients responded partially, comprising one with hepatocellular carcinoma and two with cutaneous melanoma.

CDR1 is MNHEY, CDR2 SMNVEV, per germline (reference sequence). V gave up 5 bases and J gave up 2 bases; unmatched junction bases: 8. The CDR3 contains 17 residues. Data came from immunoSEQ multiplex PCR; TCRdb stores just in-frame clones and leaves some out. Here the sample spans some 82,000 clones, 88% being singletons. Prior autoimmune disease or systemic immunosuppression barred patients. Study-wide findings and caveats: In the 0.1 to 3.0 mg/kg range, CD4+ and CD8+ blood T cells had expanded clonally by week 6.

Comments on this clone: As yet, its antigen is unknown.

This clonotype was sampled from an adult with an advanced solid tumor such as melanoma, head and neck, liver or kidney cancer. The V call is TRBV27, the J call TRBJ2-7; 14 nucleotides match TRBD2. The source material was CD4+ or CD8+ T cells sorted from blood, sampled in a trial of the OX40 agonist ivuxolimab. In nucleotides, the CDR3 is TGTGCCAGCAGTCGGCCAGGGACTAGCGGGAGCCCCTACGAGCAGTACTTC. It translates to CASSRPGTSGSPYEQYF.